A selection of T cell receptor beta chains follows, all from one sample in a study of cytomegalovirus exposure and HLA in healthy donors. Clones were sequenced by immunoSEQ multiplex PCR, and TCRdb holds only the in-frame ones, with some missing. The sample lists tens of thousands of clones, more than 75% occurring once. Specimen: PBMCs. All receptors derive from a man aged 18-30 years in good health and CMV-seronegative. Each CDR3 is given with its conserved first and last residue. D genes are given only for firm matches. A clone size is listed for some rows: how often the clone was seen (once, few, many), or a class if it is expanded.

CDR3nt	CDR3aa	abundance	d_gene	v_gene	j_gene
TGTGCCATCAGGGAGGCGGGAGGGCGAGGCGAGCAGTACTTC	CAIREAGGRGEQYF	NA	TRBD2	TRBV10-3	TRBJ2-7
TGTGCCAGCTCACCGCCGGACAGGTCCTACGAGCAGTACTTC	CASSPPDRSYEQYF	NA	TRBD1	TRBV18	TRBJ2-7
TGTGCCAGCAGTCCACCGACAGGGACGAATGGCTACACCTTC	CASSPPTGTNGYTF	NA	TRBD1	TRBV28	TRBJ1-2
TGTGCCAGTAGGGACCAACCCCAGGGGAGAAGAACTGAAGCTTTCTTT	CASRDQPQGRRTEAFF	NA	NA	TRBV19	TRBJ1-1
TGTGCCAGCAGCGTAGTTGGAGAAACAGATACGCAGTATTTT	CASSVVGETDTQYF	once	NA	TRBV9	TRBJ2-3
TGTGCCAGTTTACCGGGACAGACCAGTGATGGCTACACCTTC	CASLPGQTSDGYTF	NA	TRBD1	TRBV6-5	TRBJ1-2
TGTGCCAGCAGCTTAGGTCTAGAAGAGACCCAGTACTTC	CASSLGLEETQYF	NA	NA	TRBV11-2	TRBJ2-5
TGTGCCAGCAGCCCCAACAGCCTGTTACTAGCCAAAAACATTCAGTACTTC	CASSPNSLLLAKNIQYF	NA	NA	TRBV11-2	TRBJ2-4
TGTGCCAGCAGTGCCTCACTGACAGGGGTGGAGACCCAGTACTTC	CASSASLTGVETQYF	NA	TRBD1	TRBV27	TRBJ2-5
TGTGCCAGCAGCCCTCGAATGGGACTCCCCTCGGATGAGCAGTTCTTC	CASSPRMGLPSDEQFF	NA	NA	TRBV7-6	TRBJ2-1
TGTGCCAGTAGTCCCGGGACTAGCGCTAGCTCCTACAATGAGCAGTTCTTC	CASSPGTSASSYNEQFF	NA	TRBD2	TRBV19	TRBJ2-1
TGTGCCAGCAGCGGTCCCGGGTTAGATACGCAGTATTTT	CASSGPGLDTQYF	few	NA	TRBV11-3	TRBJ2-3
TGTGCCAGCACGCAAGACAGGGGAGATGAGCAGTTCTTC	CASTQDRGDEQFF	NA	TRBD1	TRBV2	TRBJ2-1
TGTGCCAGCAGCGTAGGTGGGAGTGGGACCCAGTACTTC	CASSVGGSGTQYF	NA	NA	TRBV9	TRBJ2-5
TGTGCCAGCAGCTTAACTAGCGGGAGGACCTACGAGCAGTACTTC	CASSLTSGRTYEQYF	once	TRBD2	TRBV13	TRBJ2-7